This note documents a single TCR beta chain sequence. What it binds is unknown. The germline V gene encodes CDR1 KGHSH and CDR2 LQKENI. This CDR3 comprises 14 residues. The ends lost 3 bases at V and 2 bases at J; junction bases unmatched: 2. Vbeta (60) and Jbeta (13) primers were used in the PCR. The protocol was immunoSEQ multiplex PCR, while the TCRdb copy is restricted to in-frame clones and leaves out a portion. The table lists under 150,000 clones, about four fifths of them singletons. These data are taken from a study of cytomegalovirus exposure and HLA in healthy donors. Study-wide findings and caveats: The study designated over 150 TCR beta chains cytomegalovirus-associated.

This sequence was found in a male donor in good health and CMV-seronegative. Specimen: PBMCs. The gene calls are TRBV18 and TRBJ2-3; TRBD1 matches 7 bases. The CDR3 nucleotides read TGTGCCAGCTCACCTGGGACAGACACAGATACGCAGTATTTT. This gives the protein CASSPGTDTDTQYF.